This T cell receptor beta chain stems from a study of vaccination effects on CD4 cells after COVID-19. Across the study: It was two doses of either the BNT162b2 or mRNA-1273 vaccine that participants received. Overall study results and limits: Late post-vaccination, clones induced by infection and those induced by vaccine underwent marked clonal contraction.

Profiled with immunoSEQ multiplex PCR; TCRdb holds only in-frame clones, not every one. The sample carries approximately 74,000 clones, 65% to 85% recorded once. Points on this clone: Its matching antigen is unknown.

Antigen-specific CD4+ T cell clonotypes were called by their expansion after viral peptide-pool culture in ViraFEST. Culturing for nine to ten days preceded CD4+ T cell isolation. Absence of prior SARS-CoV-2 infection characterized the vaccine recipients, who showed negative nucleocapsid antibodies. With roughly 9.1 ug/ml peptides and 9 to 10 IU/ml IL-2, approximately 2.1 million PBMC per well were cultured. IL-2 medium took the place of half the medium on both days 3 and 7. The CDR3 runs to 13 residues. CDR1 is MNHEY and CDR2 is SVGEGT in the germline V gene. The V end was cut by 0 bases, the J end by 7 bases, with 7 bases between.

The rearrangement uses TRBV6-2 or TRBV6-3 and TRBJ1-5; D is undetermined. The TCR was taken from a human donor who received a COVID-19 vaccine. The sample consisted of CD4+ T cells from PBMCs cultured with HCoV-NL63 spike peptides, taken before COVID-19 vaccination. CDR3 amino acids: CASSYSHGQPQHF. The CDR3 DNA reads TGTGCCAGCAGTTACTCCCATGGCCAGCCCCAGCATTTT.